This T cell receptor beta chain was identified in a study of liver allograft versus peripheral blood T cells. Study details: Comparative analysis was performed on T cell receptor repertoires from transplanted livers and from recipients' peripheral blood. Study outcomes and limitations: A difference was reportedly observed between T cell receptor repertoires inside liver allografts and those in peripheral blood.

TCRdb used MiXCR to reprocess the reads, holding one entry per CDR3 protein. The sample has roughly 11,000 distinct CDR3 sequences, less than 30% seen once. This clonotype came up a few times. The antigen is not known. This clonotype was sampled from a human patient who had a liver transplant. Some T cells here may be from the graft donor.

CDR3: CASSSPRRSYNSPLHF. The CDR3 DNA reads as TGTGCCAGCAGTTCCCCTCGGCGTTCCTATAATTCACCCCTCCACTTT. The chain combines TRBV28 with TRBJ1-6; D uncertain. The CDR3 loop spans 16 amino acids. Per germline, CDR1 MDHEN and CDR2 SYDVKM. Trimming left V 4 bases short and J 1 base short, with 11 bases between.